These T cell receptor beta chains were read from a single sample in a study of response to subunit inactivated influenza vaccine. TCRdb called the RT-PCR reads again in MiXCR, with one record for every CDR3 protein. This sample has more than 500,000 distinct CDR3 sequences; 11% occur once, and the top ten carry 11%. This sample was shared with a second study, whose subject was T cells expressing NK-cell markers.

This sample comprised PBMCs from blood, obtained on the day of vaccination. The receptors originated from a man in his fifties who received an inactivated influenza vaccine. Both conserved end residues are part of each CDR3. The D gene is left open where the match is weak. Clone size is given for some rows only: seen once, a few or many times, or a class if the clone is expanded.

clone size	D gene	V gene	J gene	CDR3 protein
few	TRBD2	TRBV28	TRBJ2-3	CASSLLRLAHIPSTDTQYF
few	TRBD1	TRBV5-1	TRBJ2-2	CASSLVGQGASTGELFF
-	TRBD1	TRBV5-5	TRBJ2-1	CASSLVGARGPLYNEQFF
-	TRBD2	TRBV12-3/TRBV12-4	TRBJ2-6	CASSKERGISGANVLTF
once	-	TRBV28	TRBJ2-7	CASSSFYGTTAYEQYF
many	-	TRBV7-2	TRBJ2-7	CASSPQAREQYF
-	TRBD1	TRBV2	TRBJ1-4	CATKTGGSEKLFF
-	-	TRBV20-1	TRBJ1-5	CSASLGSTGGQPQHF
few	TRBD2	TRBV30	TRBJ2-5	CAWGLAEETQYF
few	-	TRBV21-1	TRBJ2-7	CASSNVVRERGSCSYEQYF
-	-	TRBV7-2	TRBJ2-3	CASSIQVGTTDTQYF
-	-	TRBV20-1	TRBJ2-7	CSARDGTGTKFEQYF
-	-	TRBV28	TRBJ2-7	CASSLRATYEQYF
few	-	TRBV9	TRBJ1-5	CASSEGTHQPQHF
few	TRBD2	TRBV20-1	TRBJ2-2	CSARRGSHTGELFF
few	TRBD2	TRBV10-3	TRBJ2-7	CAISSLADTYEQYF
-	TRBD1	TRBV4-3	TRBJ2-2	CASSQVVSRQGVTGELFF
-	-	TRBV12-3/TRBV12-4	TRBJ2-2	CASTDRYTGELFF
-	TRBD1	TRBV4-2	TRBJ2-7	CASSQAPGQGNYEQYF
few	TRBD1	TRBV29-1	TRBJ2-7	CSIRQGGYEQYF
few	-	TRBV12-3/TRBV12-4	TRBJ2-1	CASSLRGGASDEQFF
-	-	TRBV4-1	TRBJ2-3	CASSTRVGIADTQYF